This TCR beta chain was obtained from a study of vaccination and CD4 T cells after COVID-19 (dated 2022 in TCRdb). Regarding the complete study: Convalescent patients had a positive SARS-CoV-2 result on nasal swab PCR, and of these patients, fewer than ten had mild disease and one had severe disease. Control cultures used a CEFX viral epitope pool as positive control, an HIV-1 Nef peptide pool as negative control, or no peptide. Overlapping spike peptide pools from SARS-CoV-2 and from the common cold coronaviruses HCoV-NL63, HCoV-OC43 and HCoV-229E were used as culture stimuli. In around 9 COVID-19 convalescent patients and a handful of infection-naive healthy vaccine recipients, researchers compared the spike-specific CD4+ TCR repertoire from before mRNA vaccination with the repertoire from after. The time from the second vaccine dose to post-vaccine blood sampling had a median of around 72 days and ranged from about 12 to 241 days. Post-COVID blood samples were collected from convalescent patients a median of approximately 93 days after diagnosis, with a range of roughly 35 to 170 days. Participants received two doses of either the Pfizer-BioNTech BNT162b2 vaccine (n=8) or the Moderna mRNA-1273 vaccine (n=2). Six males and four females were included in the convalescent cohort, with two Hispanic individuals, seven Caucasians, two Asians and one multiracial person represented.

Points on this clonotype: The target of this receptor is not known. No quality values exist for individual bases; no much larger clone is one base distant.

The paper's findings and limits, for the study overall: The median count of SARS-CoV-2-reactive clonotypes went up from 20 to 25 after infection to 38 after vaccination, although the change was not significant. Only a relatively small number of convalescent patients were included in the study, and early timepoints following natural infection were not analyzed. Nearly all vaccine-specific clones in convalescent patients (304 of 307) were mono-reactive for SARS-CoV-2 spike rather than cross-reactive with common cold coronaviruses. In convalescent patients, a median about 90% of post-vaccine SARS-CoV-2-reactive clones were detected only after vaccination, and vaccine-specific priming was suggested by this finding.

To prepare the library, PCR was applied. DNA from cultured CD4+ T cells underwent TCR sequencing with the Oncomine TCR Beta short-read assay at the Johns Hopkins FTIC core. The QIAamp micro DNA kit was used to extract genomic DNA from the cultured CD4+ T cells. Oncomine TCR Beta libraries from cultured CD4+ T cells were pooled using unique dual indexes and sequenced on an Illumina iSeq 100. The authors' pipeline ran thus. Non-productive sequences were removed, and CDR3s not starting with C, not ending with F or W, or shorter than 7 amino acids were discarded. The MANAFEST web application was used to identify antigen-specific clonotypes by comparing peptide-stimulated wells against reference wells and other culture wells. Positive clones required FDR below 0.05, an odds ratio above 5, and productive frequency above 0.1% in at least two of three replicate wells. A clonotype counted as cross-reactive if it showed significant expansion both in the SARS-CoV-2 spike wells and in at least one common cold coronavirus spike condition. CDR3 homology was assessed with Levenshtein distances (stringdist) and unrooted phylogenetic trees (ape) in R version 3.6.1. TCRdb trimmed public reads at Q25 via fastp, called clones via MiXCR and kept in-frame beta chains. Identical CDR3 proteins give one entry, which carries the most common genes and DNA. The V and J calls and clone size come from TCRdb's table, not from the authors' own analysis. Present in this sample are more than 13,000 distinct CDR3 sequences, roughly three fifths of which were seen just once. The ten largest clones take up roughly 7.3% of the sample.

What this sample's treatment or condition label stands for: approximately 10-day PBMC culture with coronavirus spike peptide pools or control peptides (ViraFEST assay). The study used the ViraFEST assay, which expanded antigen-specific T cells with peptide pools and then identified expanded clonotypes by TCR sequencing. Positive SARS-CoV-2 PCR tests in the convalescent patients dated from March to December 2020, before Alpha, Beta and Delta variants emerged in the United States. About 2 million PBMCs per well were cultured in IMDM with approximately 5.2% human AB serum and 9 to 10 IU/ml IL-2, plus 10 ug/ml peptide pools. On days 3 and 7, half of the culture medium was replaced with fresh IL-2-containing medium. After 9 to 10 days of culture, CD4+ T cells were isolated by negative selection using the EasySep CD4+ T cell isolation kit. Ficoll-Paque Plus gradient centrifugation was used to isolate PBMCs from whole blood, and the isolated PBMCs were then either used fresh or cryopreserved at -140C. Each culture condition was generally run in triplicate wells.

Sequenced sample: CD4+ T cells from blood, cultured in vitro. The clonotype originates from a human donor who had recovered from COVID-19.

The DNA is as follows: TGCAGTGCAAGGACTAGTAGCACAGATACGCAGTATTTT. It translates as CSARTSSTDTQYF. The rearrangement joined TRBV20-1 to TRBJ2-3; TRBD2 fits 7 bases in the junction. There are 13 amino acids in the CDR3, from cysteine to phenylalanine inclusive. Solely the CDR3 DNA is kept, with 39 bases framed from the first base. Trimming takes 6 bases off V and 0 bases off J; junction bases not matched to a gene: 3. According to the germline V gene (reference sequence), CDR1 reads DFQATT and CDR2 reads SNEGSKA.